This T cell receptor (beta chain) is drawn from a study of cytomegalovirus exposure and HLA in healthy donors. The CDR3 has 15 amino acids. The germline CDR1 and CDR2 sequences are WNHNN and SYGVQD (reference sequence). The V and J ends lost 4 bases and 6 bases, in that order; junction bases with no gene match: 7. The PCR was carried out with 60 Vbeta primers and 13 Jbeta primers. Assay used: immunoSEQ multiplex PCR; TCRdb lists only in-frame clones, some missing. Seen here are 60,000 to 70,000 clones, around 68% observed once, and the top ten hold around 25%. Overall study results and limits: Per a prior analysis, the majority of TCR beta V segments were productive roughly 87% or roughly 30% of the time.

Remarks on this clone: Its antigen remains unidentified.

The chain combines TRBV10-1 with TRBJ2-1; TRBD2 aligns across 9 bases. Source material: PBMCs. This sequence was found in a man aged 45-60 years in good health and CMV-seropositive. This CDR3 reads CASSAGTSPSNEQFF. CDR3 nucleotide sequence: TGCGCCAGCAGTGCCGGGACTAGCCCTTCCAATGAGCAGTTCTTC.